This T cell receptor (beta chain) was found in a study of T cell responses to AZD1222 COVID-19 vaccine (dated by TCRdb to the early 2020s). Looking at the study overall: A total of 233 trial participants underwent TCR sequencing, of whom about 210 received two doses of AZD1222 and about 25 received two doses of the MenACWY control vaccine. Trial participants were enrolled by age into 18-55, 56-69 and 70-plus year subgroups, with 148, 28 and 57 TCR-sequenced participants respectively. General findings and caveats noted by the study authors: Epitopes outside the regions mutated in the B.1.351 and B.1.1.7 variants were reportedly recognized by nearly half of the unique spike-specific TCRs. In the small 56-69-year group, the increase in depth fell short of significance, most likely because of low power. Conclusions about previously exposed vaccinees are limited, since just 5 or 6 AZD1222 recipients were seropositive for SARS-CoV-2 at baseline. The whole spike protein was spanned by vaccine-associated CD4 TCRs, and dominant responses were seen in regions 160-218 and 743-854. Spike-specific TCR breadth and depth rose significantly after two AZD1222 doses compared with day 0 and with MenACWY recipients. Participants were mostly white British, with more females than males. The authors suggested clonal diversity may have been underestimated. No day 14 peak-response samples were available, so repertoires were characterized only after the peak T cell response.

This clone was recorded once. Its antigen remains undetermined. One base away there is no much larger clone; base qualities are not given. CDR1 and CDR2 are read off the germline V gene as SGHTS and YDEGEE. From its cysteine to its phenylalanine, the CDR3 spans 12 amino acids. The only DNA kept is the CDR3, 36 bases in frame from the first base. Deletion took 10 bases off V and 4 bases off J, with a span of 15 bases between the germline ends. The CDR3 regions of human TCRbeta chains were analyzed by immunosequencing. The paper's data handling went like this. Repertoire TCRs were matched against a reference library of SARS-CoV-2-specific TCRs generated with the MIRA antigen-specificity platform. Breadth was defined as the fraction of unique TCRs that were SARS-CoV-2-associated, and depth was defined as the fraction of total T cells that were SARS-CoV-2-associated. Using the MIRA data, each spike-specific TCR was mapped to the spike region that the TCR reacts to and placed in a CD4 or CD8 class. Log10-transformed breadth and depth values were compared by one-way ANOVA with Sidak's multiple comparisons tests. The clones in this table, taken by TCRdb from immuneACCESS, are in-frame only. Not every clone is retained; where verified, under half of the shortfall comes from an unresolved V gene, and the cause of the rest is unknown. D and trimming come from the DNA, and the V and J calls and clone size come from that table. The sample contains some 90,000 clones, 85% to 90% of them found a single time. The ten largest clones add up to around 5% of the sample.

Reading the label with the study, this specimen's time point is: about 28 days (+/-7) after the second vaccine dose. AZD1222 recipients given second doses at about 4 weeks or at about 12 weeks were pooled, since spike-specific TCR depth and breadth were not found to differ between the two schedules. Vaccinee samples came from UK trials COV001 and COV002, including a single-blind randomized controlled phase 2/3 trial of AZD1222 (ChAdOx1 nCoV-19) in healthy adults. For TCRbeta chain sequencing, PBMC samples were collected from trial participants at day 0 and at day 28 after the second dose. The receptor's source is an adult who received the AZD1222 COVID-19 vaccine. Sample: peripheral blood, taken 28 days after the second AZD1222 dose. The chain is made from TRBV5-8 and TRBJ2-7; TRBD1 is a possible D gene, resting on 6 matching bases. The base sequence is TGTGCCGGGGGCGCAGGGGTTTACGAGCAGTACTTC. This sequence encodes CAGGAGVYEQYF.